One and the same sample provided the 30 T cell receptor beta chains below, sequenced in a study of cytomegalovirus exposure and HLA in healthy donors. Amplification used 60 Vbeta primers and 13 Jbeta primers. Sequencing was performed with immunoSEQ multiplex PCR; in TCRdb, only in-frame clones are kept and a portion is missing. Among about 200,000 clones, approximately 83% were seen once, and the ten largest hold approximately 0.098%. The sample consisted of PBMCs. The receptor set was obtained from a boy younger than 10 in good health and CMV-seronegative.

The rearrangement joins TRBV4-2 to TRBJ2-4, with D unresolved. V lost 0 bases and J 0 bases, leaving 6 bases between the germline ends. CDR1 and CDR2 from the germline V gene are LGHNA and YNFKEQ. CDR3 length equals 15 residues. CDR3 DNA sequence: TGTGCCAGCAGCCAAGAATCCGGAGCCAAAAACATTCAGTACTTC. Translated, it gives CASSQESGAKNIQYF.

This clone was observed a single time. This rearrangement joins TRBV7-3 to TRBJ2-1; 13 bases match TRBD2. The CDR3 totals 15 residues. Germline CDR1 reads SGHTA; CDR2 reads FQGTGA. Trimming at V came to 5 bases and at J to 10 bases, leaving 8 bases not matched to a gene. The CDR3 DNA reads TGTGCCAGCAGCGTTACTAGCGGGGGGGCTCTGGAGCAGTTCTTC. Its protein product is CASSVTSGGALEQFF.

This chain uses TRBV30 with TRBJ2-7; no clear D. With 8 bases removed from V and 4 bases from J, the gap between germline ends came to 9 bases. Germline V gives CDR1 GTSNPN, CDR2 SVGIG (reference sequence). The CDR3 extends over 10 amino acids. The CDR3 sequence is CAATSYEQYF. Here the CDR3 DNA reads TGTGCCGCCACTTCTTACGAGCAGTACTTC. Using reference TRBV30 and TRBJ2-7 for the parts outside the CDR3, the full variable domain is SQTIHQWPATLVQPVGSPLSLECTVEGTSNPNLYWYRQAAGRGLQLLFYSVGIGQISSEVPQNLSASRPQDRQFILSSKKLLLSDSGFYLCAATSYEQYFGPGTRLTVT.

Note on this clone: Compared with germline, one end of the junction differs, possibly owing to a read error. The chain combines TRBV5-1 with TRBJ2-1; weak D call: TRBD1 (6 bases). There are 15 residues in the CDR3. Germline CDR1 SGHRS, CDR2 YFSETQ. The CDR3 here is CASSSRGGSYSEQFF. The CDR3 DNA sequence: TGCGCCAGCAGCTCCCGTGGGGGCTCCTACAGTGAGCAGTTCTTC.

This clone has only a few counts. This sequence joins TRBV6-6 and TRBJ2-1; D is perhaps TRBD2 (6 bases). V gave up 7 bases and J gave up 7 bases, with 20 bases separating them. Per germline, CDR1 MNHNY and CDR2 SVGAGI (reference sequence). The CDR3 is 15 residues long. In DNA, the CDR3 is TGTGCCAGCACGGGGCGCGGGGTTGCTGGGAATGAGCAGTTCTTC. Translated, it gives CASTGRGVAGNEQFF.

The rearrangement uses TRBV10-3 and TRBJ2-7; 7 nucleotides line up with TRBD2. J lost 4 bases, V lost 10 bases, and 7 bases had no gene match. The CDR3 length is 12 residues. Germline V gene sequence: CDR1 ENHRY, CDR2 SYGVKD. Here the CDR3 DNA reads TGTGCCACCGGACTAGTTACGTACGAGCAGTACTTC. This sequence encodes CATGLVTYEQYF.

The genes are TRBV7-9 and TRBJ2-7; a weak D match, TRBD1 (6 bases). The germline CDR1 and CDR2 sequences are SEHNR and FQNEAQ (reference sequence). Trimming left V 1 base short and J 3 bases short, with 16 bases between. CDR3 size: 16 residues. CDR3 DNA: TGTGCCAGCAGCTTAGACTATGGCAGGGGAGTCTACGAGCAGTACTTC. Translating it yields CASSLDYGRGVYEQYF.

The chain recombines TRBV5-1 with TRBJ2-3; 11 bases are a match to TRBD2. Germline loops: CDR1 SGHRS, CDR2 YFSETQ. With V trimmed by 0 bases and J by 2 bases, 2 bases remained unmatched. This CDR3 contains 16 residues. The CDR3 DNA is TGCGCCAGCAGCTTGGATAGCGGGGGGGTCACAGATACGCAGTATTTT. Translating it yields CASSLDSGGVTDTQYF.

The chain recombines TRBV5-6 with TRBJ1-2; a possible D gene is TRBD1 (5 bases). Trimming stripped 1 base from V and 5 bases from J, with 9 bases between. The CDR3 runs 13 residues. Germline assignment: CDR1 SGHDT and CDR2 YYEEEE. CDR3 bases: TGTGCCAGCAGCTTGTCACAGGAATATGGCTACACCTTC. Translating it yields CASSLSQEYGYTF. Full variable domain (rest looked up from reference TRBV5-6 and TRBJ1-2): DAGVTQSPTHLIKTRGQQVTLRCSPKSGHDTVSWYQQALGQGPQFIFQYYEEEERQRGNFPDRFSGHQFPNYSSELNVNALLLGDSALYLCASSLSQEYGYTFGSGTRLTVV.

The V gene is TRBV2, the J gene TRBJ1-3, with a possible D match to TRBD1 (6 bases). The CDR3 sequence is 14 residues long. Germline assignment: CDR1 SNHLY and CDR2 FYNNEI. The V end lost 6 bases, the J end lost 0 bases, and 9 bases lay between the germline ends. The CDR3 reads CASSSQGSGNTIYF. The DNA of the CDR3 is TGTGCCAGCAGCTCACAGGGCTCTGGAAACACCATATATTTT.

To note about this clone: The junction does not match germline at one end; this may be a read error. The CDR3 DNA sequence: TGTGCCAGCTCACCACCGTATCTTCAGGGGTACTACGGCTACACCTTC. It codes for CASSPPYLQGYYGYTF. The V gene is TRBV18, the J gene TRBJ1-2, with D possibly TRBD1 on 6 matching bases. The CDR3 length is 16 residues. Germline CDR1 and CDR2: KGHSH and LQKENI.

V gene TRBV11-2 combines with J gene TRBJ2-1; TRBD2 matches 12 bases. The trim removed 5 bases at V and 7 bases at J, leaving 6 bases unmatched. This CDR3 region has 15 residues. Germline V gene sequence: CDR1 SGHAT, CDR2 FQNNGV. The CDR3 here is CASSGSLAGGNEQFF. The DNA for the CDR3 is TGTGCCAGCAGCGGCTCACTAGCGGGGGGAAATGAGCAGTTCTTC.

The chain joins TRBV5-5 to TRBJ2-3; 10 bases agree with TRBD2. V trimming: 2 bases; J trimming: 0 bases; junction bases outside the gene matches: 15. CDR3 length equals 20 residues. CDR1 and CDR2 from the germline V gene are SGHKS and YYEKEE (reference sequence). CDR3 DNA sequence: TGTGCCAGCAGCTTAGGTCCCGCGGTAGCGGGGGGTTCTAGCACAGATACGCAGTATTTT. Residues: CASSLGPAVAGGSSTDTQYF.

The gene calls are TRBV18 and TRBJ2-1, with 9 nucleotides matching TRBD1. The J segment lost 9 bases and the V segment lost 3 bases, leaving 6 bases of the junction unmatched. The CDR3 covers 14 residues. The germline CDR1 and CDR2 sequences are KGHSH and LQKENI. The CDR3 here is CASSPGTGSGEQFF. In nucleotides, the CDR3 is TGTGCCAGCTCACCCGGGACAGGGTCGGGTGAGCAGTTCTTC.

This clone has just one count. The V gene is TRBV5-1, the J gene TRBJ2-5; 7 bases map to TRBD1. The CDR3 sequence is 14 residues long. With 5 bases clipped from V and 4 bases from J, the junction kept 8 bases outside the gene matches. Germline CDR1 is SGHRS and CDR2 is YFSETQ. The CDR3 loop reads CASRPGQVGETQYF. The DNA for the CDR3 is TGCGCCAGCAGACCTGGACAGGTAGGAGAGACCCAGTACTTC.

The chain combines TRBV7-2 with TRBJ2-7; the match to TRBD2 covers 12 bases. V lost 4 bases, J lost 3 bases, and 4 bases stayed unmatched. The CDR3 covers 15 residues. The V gene's germline CDR1 is SGHTA and CDR2 FQGNSA. The CDR3 DNA reads TGTGCCAGCAGCTCCCGACTAGCGGGGGTCTACGAGCAGTACTTC. The encoded protein is CASSSRLAGVYEQYF.

V is TRBV29-1 and J is TRBJ2-1; D perhaps matches TRBD2 (7 bases). The V gene lost 4 bases and the J gene lost 8 bases, with 24 bases spanning the gap. CDR3 length: 16 amino acids. From germline, CDR1 is SQVTM and CDR2 ANQGSEA. The CDR3 nucleotides read TGCAGCGTTGGGTTCGTGGGGGGGGCCTTGGTTGATGAGCAGTTCTTC. It translates to CSVGFVGGALVDEQFF.

The V gene is TRBV7-9, the J gene TRBJ1-1; D is perhaps TRBD1 (5 bases). Trimming took off 5 bases at V and 3 bases at J, with 13 bases between the two ends. Germline V gives CDR1 SEHNR, CDR2 FQNEAQ (reference sequence). The CDR3 is 14 amino acids. The CDR3 region is CASSLGVADTEAFF. CDR3 sequence (DNA): TGTGCCAGCAGCCTAGGGGTCGCGGACACTGAAGCTTTCTTT.

V is TRBV19 and J is TRBJ1-6, with D hard to call. V lost 5 bases, J lost 8 bases, and 13 bases lay in between. Looked up from germline, CDR1 is LNHDA and CDR2 is SQIVND (reference sequence). The CDR3 extends over 14 amino acids. CDR3 in DNA: TGTGCCAGTAGTCATCCCGGGGTTTATTCACCCCTCCACTTT. The encoded protein is CASSHPGVYSPLHF. The entire variable domain, with the rest obtained from reference TRBV19 and TRBJ1-6, is as follows: DGGITQSPKYLFRKEGQNVTLSCEQNLNHDAMYWYRQDPGQGLRLIYYSQIVNDFQKGDIAEGYSVSREKKESFPLTVTSAQKNPTAFYLCASSHPGVYSPLHFGNGTRLTVT.

This chain joins TRBV2 and TRBJ2-2, with a tentative D call TRBD2 (5 bases). V gave up 9 bases and J gave up 0 bases, with 8 bases separating them. The CDR3 has 13 amino acids. CDR1 and CDR2 from the germline V gene are SNHLY and FYNNEI. The CDR3 spells CASAEANTGELFF. The CDR3 DNA reads TGTGCCAGTGCGGAGGCGAACACCGGGGAGCTGTTTTTT.

This clone was counted a single time. V usage is TRBV6-1 and J usage is TRBJ2-2, with 12 bases identical to TRBD2. The CDR3 loop spans 12 amino acids. Trimming cost V 11 bases and J 8 bases; bases outside gene matches: 3. The germline V gene has CDR1 MNHNS and CDR2 SASEGT. The CDR3 spells CASGLAGGELFF. CDR3 nucleotide sequence: TGTGCCTCCGGACTAGCGGGGGGGGAGCTGTTTTTT.

J is TRBJ2-5 and V is TRBV7-9; weak D call: TRBD2 (5 bases). Trimming left V 7 bases short and J 5 bases short, with 11 bases between. This CDR3 has 12 amino acids. Per the germline V gene, CDR1 is SEHNR and CDR2 is FQNEAQ (reference sequence). The CDR3 sequence: CASTGDLETQYF. The CDR3 DNA reads TGTGCCAGCACCGGGGATTTGGAGACCCAGTACTTC.

This clone was counted once. The CDR3 DNA reads TGTGCCAGCAGCTTGGGGGGGCAGAGTGGCTACACCTTC. It translates to CASSLGGQSGYTF. The rearrangement uses TRBV5-5 and TRBJ1-2; the D gene is possibly TRBD1 (6 bases). This CDR3 comprises 13 residues. The V and J ends lost 0 bases and 7 bases respectively, with 10 bases between them. CDR1 is SGHKS, CDR2 YYEKEE, per germline (reference sequence).

This clone was found a few times. The CDR3 coding sequence is TGTGCCAGCAGTCCGGGGGTTGGCAATCAGCCCCAGCATTTT. The encoded protein is CASSPGVGNQPQHF. The chain links TRBV27 to TRBJ1-5; the D gene is possibly TRBD1 (5 bases). There are 14 residues in the CDR3. Germline loops: CDR1 MNHEY, CDR2 SMNVEV (reference sequence). V lost 5 bases to trimming and J lost 2 bases, with 10 bases between them.

The chain links TRBV6-5 to TRBJ2-5, with D possibly matching TRBD1 (6 bases). The CDR3 runs to 13 residues. Per germline, CDR1 MNHEY and CDR2 SVGAGI. V was trimmed by 6 bases and J by 2 bases, leaving 10 bases between them. CDR3 in DNA: TGTGCCAGCAGATTAGGACAGCAAGAGACCCAGTACTTC. Translating gives CASRLGQQETQYF.

The chain uses TRBV19 and TRBJ2-1, with unresolved D. This CDR3 contains 13 residues. With 5 bases removed from V and 7 bases from J, the gap between germline ends came to 12 bases. Germline V lookup: CDR1 LNHDA, CDR2 SQIVND (reference sequence). DNA of the CDR3: TGTGCCAGTAGTTCACAGTCTCCGAATGAGCAGTTCTTC. Protein product: CASSSQSPNEQFF.

The chain recombines TRBV10-3 with TRBJ2-5; a weak D match, TRBD2 (5 bases). The end of the DNA fits TRBJ2-7 better, so the J call may be wrong. Germline-derived CDR1 and CDR2 are ENHRY and SYGVKD. This CDR3 has 14 residues. CDR3 protein: CAITPGVRDYEQYF. CDR3 nucleotide sequence: TGTGCCATCACCCCCGGGGTCCGGGACTACGAGCAGTACTTC.

The chain combines TRBV28 with TRBJ2-7; weak D call: TRBD1 (6 bases). Germline CDR1 is MDHEN and CDR2 is SYDVKM. This CDR3 is 13 amino acids long. V was clipped by 6 bases and J by 2 bases, with 11 bases between them. The CDR3 nucleotides read TGTGCCAGCAGGCCCTGGACAGCCTACGAGCAGTACTTC. Translating gives CASRPWTAYEQYF.

A few counts support this clone. V gene TRBV2 combines with J gene TRBJ2-7; possibly TRBD1 for D (5 bases). V was cut by 3 bases and J by 1 base, with 10 bases left in between. Germline values: CDR1 SNHLY, CDR2 FYNNEI. The CDR3 contains 14 residues. Here the CDR3 reads CASSEQGKSYEQYF. Written as DNA, the CDR3 is TGTGCCAGCAGTGAGCAGGGAAAATCCTACGAGCAGTACTTC.

The chain carries TRBV7-9 and TRBJ1-4, with 7 bases lining up with TRBD1. The V segment lost 5 bases and the J segment 3 bases; nucleotides outside the gene matches: 6. CDR3 length: 15 amino acids. The germline V gene has CDR1 SEHNR and CDR2 FQNEAQ (reference sequence). The CDR3 loop is CASSARTGPNEKLFF. The DNA of the CDR3 is TGTGCCAGCAGCGCTCGGACAGGCCCTAATGAAAAACTGTTTTTT.